The 5 T cell receptor beta chains in this list originate from one sample, sequenced in a study of blood T cell repertoires in COVID-19. Clones were read by immunoSEQ multiplex PCR, and TCRdb kept only the in-frame ones, dropping some. The table shows about 210,000 clones, with 65% to 85% occurring only once. The sample was peripheral blood. Source of these receptors: a man in his fifties with active or convalescent COVID-19.

The chain links TRBV2 to TRBJ2-2; 10 bases agree with TRBD2. The CDR3 is 15 residues long. Germline-derived CDR1 and CDR2 are SNHLY and FYNNEI. Trimming at V came to 6 bases and at J to 7 bases, leaving 8 bases not matched to a gene. The CDR3 DNA reads as TGTGCCAGCAGAATACTTAGCGGGGGGAGCGGGGAGCTGTTTTTT. Translating it yields CASRILSGGSGELFF.

This sequence joins TRBV7-9 and TRBJ1-6; D ambiguous. Trimming took off 1 base at V and 6 bases at J, with 7 bases between the two ends. CDR1 and CDR2 from the germline V gene are SEHNR and FQNEAQ (reference sequence). The CDR3 has 14 residues. Here the CDR3 reads CASSLDLSNSPLHF. The CDR3 nucleotides read TGTGCCAGCAGCTTAGATCTGAGTAATTCACCCCTCCACTTT. Using reference TRBV7-9 and TRBJ1-6 for the parts outside the CDR3, the full variable domain is DTGVSQNPRHKITKRGQNVTFRCDPISEHNRLYWYRQTLGQGPEFLTYFQNEAQLEKSRLLSDRFSAERPKGSFSTLEIQRTEQGDSAMYLCASSLDLSNSPLHFGNGTRLTVT.

The V call is TRBV5-4, the J call TRBJ1-5, with a possible D match to TRBD1 (5 bases). V was pared by 5 bases and J by 7 bases, with 22 bases between. The CDR3 contains 16 residues. Per germline, CDR1 SGHNT and CDR2 YYREEE (reference sequence). The CDR3 loop is CASRRAKALRGQPQHF. CDR3 DNA: TGTGCCAGCAGAAGGGCGAAGGCGTTGCGGGGGCAGCCCCAGCATTTT.

The rearrangement links TRBV15 to TRBJ2-7; possibly TRBD2 for D (5 bases). Trimming took off 1 base at V and 3 bases at J, with 7 bases between the two ends. Per the germline V gene, CDR1 is LNHNV and CDR2 is YYDKDF (reference sequence). The CDR3 totals 13 residues. The CDR3 here is CATSRVSGYEQYF. The CDR3 nucleotides are TGTGCCACCAGCAGAGTAAGCGGCTACGAGCAGTACTTC.

This sequence joins TRBV9 and TRBJ2-5; D gene uncertain. The length of the CDR3 is 13 residues. V was clipped by 0 bases and J by 5 bases, with 8 bases between them. The germline CDR1 and CDR2 sequences are SGDLS and YYNGEE. The CDR3 region is CASSVGTRETQYF. The DNA for the CDR3 is TGTGCCAGCAGCGTAGGTACGCGGGAGACCCAGTACTTC.